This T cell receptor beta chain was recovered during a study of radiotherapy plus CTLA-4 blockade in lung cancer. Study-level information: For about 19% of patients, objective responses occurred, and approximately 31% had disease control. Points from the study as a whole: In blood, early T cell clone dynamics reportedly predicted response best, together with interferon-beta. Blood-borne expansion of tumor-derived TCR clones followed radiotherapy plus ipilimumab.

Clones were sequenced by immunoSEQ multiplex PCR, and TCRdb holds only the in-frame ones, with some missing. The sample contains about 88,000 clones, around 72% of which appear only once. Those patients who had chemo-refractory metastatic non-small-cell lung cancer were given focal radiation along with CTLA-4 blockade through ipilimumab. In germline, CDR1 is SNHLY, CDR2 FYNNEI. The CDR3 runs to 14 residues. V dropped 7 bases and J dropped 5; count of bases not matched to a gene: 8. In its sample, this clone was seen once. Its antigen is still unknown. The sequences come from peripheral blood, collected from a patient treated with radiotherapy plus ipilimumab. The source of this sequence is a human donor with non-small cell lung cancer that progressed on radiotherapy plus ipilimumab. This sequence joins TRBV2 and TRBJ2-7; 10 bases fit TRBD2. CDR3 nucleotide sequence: TGTGCCAGCATGGTGTTAGGGACTAGCGACGAGCAGTACTTC. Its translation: CASMVLGTSDEQYF.